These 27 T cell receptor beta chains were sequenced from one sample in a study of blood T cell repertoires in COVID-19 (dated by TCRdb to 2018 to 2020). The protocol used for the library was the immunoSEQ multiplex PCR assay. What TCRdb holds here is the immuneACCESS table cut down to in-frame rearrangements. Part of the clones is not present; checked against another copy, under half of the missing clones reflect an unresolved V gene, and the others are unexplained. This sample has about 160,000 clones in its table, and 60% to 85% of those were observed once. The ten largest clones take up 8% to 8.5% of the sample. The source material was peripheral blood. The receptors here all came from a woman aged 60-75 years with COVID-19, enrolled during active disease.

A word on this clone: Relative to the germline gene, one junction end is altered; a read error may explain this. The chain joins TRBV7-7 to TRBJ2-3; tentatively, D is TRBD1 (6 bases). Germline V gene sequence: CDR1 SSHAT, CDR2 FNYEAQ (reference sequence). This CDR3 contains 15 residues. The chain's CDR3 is CASSLAGAGTDTQYF. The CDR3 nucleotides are TGTGCTAGCAGCTTAGCAGGGGCGGGCACAGATACGCAGTATTTT.

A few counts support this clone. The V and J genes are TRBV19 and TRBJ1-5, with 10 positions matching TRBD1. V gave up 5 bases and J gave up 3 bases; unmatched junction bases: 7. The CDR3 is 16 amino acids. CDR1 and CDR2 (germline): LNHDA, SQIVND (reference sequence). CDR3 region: CASSPRDRGTNQPQHF. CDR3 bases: TGTGCCAGTAGTCCGCGGGACAGGGGAACCAATCAGCCCCAGCATTTT.

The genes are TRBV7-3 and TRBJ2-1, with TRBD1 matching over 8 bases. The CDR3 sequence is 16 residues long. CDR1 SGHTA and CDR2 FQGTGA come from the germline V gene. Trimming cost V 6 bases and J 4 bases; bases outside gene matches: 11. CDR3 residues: CASSNNAGTGYNEQFF. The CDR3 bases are TGTGCCAGCAGTAATAATGCCGGGACAGGATACAATGAGCAGTTCTTC.

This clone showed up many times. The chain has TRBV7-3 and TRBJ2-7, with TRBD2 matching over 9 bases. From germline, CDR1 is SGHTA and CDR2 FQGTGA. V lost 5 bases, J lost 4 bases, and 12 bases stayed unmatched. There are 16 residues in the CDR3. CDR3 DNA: TGTGCCAGCAGCCCCGGCCCGCGGGAGGGAATATACGAGCAGTACTTC. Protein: CASSPGPREGIYEQYF.

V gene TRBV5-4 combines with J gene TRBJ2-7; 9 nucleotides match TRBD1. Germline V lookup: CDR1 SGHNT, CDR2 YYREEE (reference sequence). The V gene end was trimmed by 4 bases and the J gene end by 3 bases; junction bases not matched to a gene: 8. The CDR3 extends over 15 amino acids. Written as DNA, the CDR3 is TGTGCCAGCAGCGCCGGGGGGACAGGGTTCTACGAGCAGTACTTC. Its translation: CASSAGGTGFYEQYF.

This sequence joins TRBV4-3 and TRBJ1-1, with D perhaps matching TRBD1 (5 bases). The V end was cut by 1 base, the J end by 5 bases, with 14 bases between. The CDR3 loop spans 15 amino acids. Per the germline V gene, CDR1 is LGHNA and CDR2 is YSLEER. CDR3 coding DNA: TGCGCCAGCAGCCAAGGGCCAAGGGGATGGACTGAAGCTTTCTTT. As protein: CASSQGPRGWTEAFF.

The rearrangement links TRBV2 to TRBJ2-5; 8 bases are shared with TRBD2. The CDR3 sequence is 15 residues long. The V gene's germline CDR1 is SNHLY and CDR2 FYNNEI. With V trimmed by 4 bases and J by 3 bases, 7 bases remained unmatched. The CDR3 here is CASSGTSQTKETQYF. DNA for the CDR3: TGTGCCAGCAGTGGGACTAGCCAGACAAAAGAGACCCAGTACTTC. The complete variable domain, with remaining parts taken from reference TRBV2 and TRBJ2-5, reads EPEVTQTPSHQVTQMGQEVILRCVPISNHLYFYWYRQILGQKVEFLVSFYNNEISEKSEIFDDQFSVERPDGSNFTLKIRSTKLEDSAMYFCASSGTSQTKETQYFGPGTRLLVL.

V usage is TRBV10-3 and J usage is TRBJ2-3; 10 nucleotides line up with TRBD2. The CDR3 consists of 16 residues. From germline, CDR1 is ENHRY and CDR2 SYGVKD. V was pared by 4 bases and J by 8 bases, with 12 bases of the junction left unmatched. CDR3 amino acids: CAISGLPSGSGGTQYF. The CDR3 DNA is TGTGCCATCAGTGGCCTTCCTAGCGGGAGCGGTGGTACGCAGTATTTT.

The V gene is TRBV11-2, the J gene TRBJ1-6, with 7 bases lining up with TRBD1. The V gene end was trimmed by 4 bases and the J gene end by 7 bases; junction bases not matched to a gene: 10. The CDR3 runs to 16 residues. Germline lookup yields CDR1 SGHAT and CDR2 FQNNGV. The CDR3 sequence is CASSSQQGLLNSPLHF. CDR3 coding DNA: TGTGCCAGCAGCTCCCAACAGGGGTTATTAAATTCACCCCTCCACTTT.

CDR3 amino acids: CASSLLIDYEQYF. In nucleotides, the CDR3 is TGTGCCAGCAGCTTGCTAATCGATTACGAGCAGTACTTC. V is TRBV7-8 and J is TRBJ2-7; unclear D gene. The CDR3 totals 13 residues. The germline V and J ends were trimmed by 3 bases and 4 bases, with 10 bases remaining between them. Germline values: CDR1 SGHVS, CDR2 FQNEAQ.

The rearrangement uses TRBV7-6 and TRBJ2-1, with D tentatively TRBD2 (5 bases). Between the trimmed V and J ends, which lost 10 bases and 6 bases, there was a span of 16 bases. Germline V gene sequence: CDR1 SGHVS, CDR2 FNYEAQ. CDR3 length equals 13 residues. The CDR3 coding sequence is TGTGCCACCTCCGGCACTAGTATCAATGAGCAGTTCTTC. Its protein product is CATSGTSINEQFF.

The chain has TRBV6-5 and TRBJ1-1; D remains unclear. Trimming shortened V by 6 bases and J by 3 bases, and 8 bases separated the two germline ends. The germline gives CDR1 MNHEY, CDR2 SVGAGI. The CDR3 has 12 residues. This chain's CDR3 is CASSLRDTEAFF. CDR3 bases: TGTGCCAGCAGCCTGAGGGACACTGAAGCTTTCTTT.

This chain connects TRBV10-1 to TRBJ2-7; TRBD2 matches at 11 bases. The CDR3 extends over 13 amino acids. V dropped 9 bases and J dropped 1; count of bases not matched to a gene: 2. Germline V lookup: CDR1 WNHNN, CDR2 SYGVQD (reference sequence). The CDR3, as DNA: TGCGCCAGTACTAGCGGGAGTTCCTACGAGCAGTACTTC. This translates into CASTSGSSYEQYF.

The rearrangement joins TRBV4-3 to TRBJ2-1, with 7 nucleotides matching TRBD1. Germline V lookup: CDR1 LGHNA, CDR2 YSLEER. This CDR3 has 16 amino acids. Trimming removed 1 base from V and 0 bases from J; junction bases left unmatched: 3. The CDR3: CASSQVQGDSYNEQFF. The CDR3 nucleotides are TGCGCCAGCAGCCAAGTTCAGGGGGACTCCTACAATGAGCAGTTCTTC.

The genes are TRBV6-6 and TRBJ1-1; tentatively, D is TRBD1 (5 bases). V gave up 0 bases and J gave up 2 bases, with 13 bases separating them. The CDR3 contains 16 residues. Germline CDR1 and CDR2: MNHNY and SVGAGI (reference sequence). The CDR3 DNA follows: TGTGCCAGCAGTTACTCGATAGGGACTCAAAACACTGAAGCTTTCTTT. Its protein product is CASSYSIGTQNTEAFF.

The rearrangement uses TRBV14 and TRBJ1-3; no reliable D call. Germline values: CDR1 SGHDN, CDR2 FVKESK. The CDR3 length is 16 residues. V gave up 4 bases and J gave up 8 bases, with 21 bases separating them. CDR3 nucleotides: TGTGCCAGCAGCCTTAACGCGGCCCCTGCGATGGACACCATATATTTT. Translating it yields CASSLNAAPAMDTIYF.

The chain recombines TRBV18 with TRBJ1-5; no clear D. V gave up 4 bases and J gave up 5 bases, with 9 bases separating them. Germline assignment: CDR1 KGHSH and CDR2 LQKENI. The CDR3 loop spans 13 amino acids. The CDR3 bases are TGTGCCAGCTCACTAAAGGGAGATCAGCCCCAGCATTTT. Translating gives CASSLKGDQPQHF.

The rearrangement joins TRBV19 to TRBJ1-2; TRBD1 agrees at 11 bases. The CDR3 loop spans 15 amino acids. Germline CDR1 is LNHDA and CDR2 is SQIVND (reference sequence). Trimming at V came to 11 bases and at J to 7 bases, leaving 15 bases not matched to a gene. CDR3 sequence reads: CASMGSGTGGFGYTF. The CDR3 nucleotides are TGTGCCTCGATGGGGTCTGGGACAGGGGGTTTTGGCTACACCTTC. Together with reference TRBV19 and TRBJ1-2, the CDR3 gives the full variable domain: DGGITQSPKYLFRKEGQNVTLSCEQNLNHDAMYWYRQDPGQGLRLIYYSQIVNDFQKGDIAEGYSVSREKKESFPLTVTSAQKNPTAFYLCASMGSGTGGFGYTFGSGTRLTVV.

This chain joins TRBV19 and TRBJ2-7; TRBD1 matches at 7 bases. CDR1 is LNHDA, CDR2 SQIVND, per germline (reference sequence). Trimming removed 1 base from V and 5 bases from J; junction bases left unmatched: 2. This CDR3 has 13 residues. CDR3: CASSIADRNEQYF. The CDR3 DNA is TGTGCCAGTAGTATAGCGGACAGGAACGAGCAGTACTTC.

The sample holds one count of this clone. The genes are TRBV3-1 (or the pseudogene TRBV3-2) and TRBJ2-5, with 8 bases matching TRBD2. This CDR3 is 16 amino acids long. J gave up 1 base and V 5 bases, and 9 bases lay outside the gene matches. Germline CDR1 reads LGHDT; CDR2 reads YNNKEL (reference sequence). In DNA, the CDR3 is TGTGCCAGCAGCTCCCCCCGGGCGGGGGGCCAAGAGACCCAGTACTTC. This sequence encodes CASSSPRAGGQETQYF.

The CDR3 coding sequence is TGTGCCAGCAGCTACTCGGGACTCCACCATGGGGAGCAGTTCTTC. Its protein is CASSYSGLHHGEQFF. This chain links TRBV7-2 with TRBJ2-1, with D perhaps matching TRBD2 (6 bases). Trimming cost V 4 bases and J 10 bases, with 20 bases left between them. This CDR3 contains 15 residues. Germline V gene data show CDR1 as SGHTA and CDR2 as FQGNSA. The whole variable domain, filled in from reference TRBV7-2 and TRBJ2-1, reads GAGVSQSPSNKVTEKGKDVELRCDPISGHTALYWYRQSLGQGLEFLIYFQGNSAPDKSGLPSDRFSAERTGGSVSTLTIQRTQQEDSAVYLCASSYSGLHHGEQFFGPGTRLTVL.

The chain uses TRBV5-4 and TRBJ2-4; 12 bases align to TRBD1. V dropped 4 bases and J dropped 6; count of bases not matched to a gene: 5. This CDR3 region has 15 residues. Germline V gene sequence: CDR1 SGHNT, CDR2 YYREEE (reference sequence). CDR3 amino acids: CASSGGQGAGNIQYF. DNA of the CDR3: TGTGCCAGCAGCGGGGGACAGGGGGCGGGAAACATTCAGTACTTC.

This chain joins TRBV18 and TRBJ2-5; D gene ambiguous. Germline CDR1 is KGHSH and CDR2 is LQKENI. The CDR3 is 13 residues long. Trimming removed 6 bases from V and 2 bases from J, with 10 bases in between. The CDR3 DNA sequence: TGTGCCAGCTCGGCTCAAGTTCAAGAGACCCAGTACTTC. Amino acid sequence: CASSAQVQETQYF.

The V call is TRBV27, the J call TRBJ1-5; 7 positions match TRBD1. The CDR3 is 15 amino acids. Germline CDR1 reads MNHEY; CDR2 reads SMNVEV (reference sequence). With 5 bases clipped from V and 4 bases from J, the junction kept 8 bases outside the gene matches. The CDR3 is CASSLRQGRNQPQHF. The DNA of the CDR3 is TGTGCCAGCAGTCTACGACAGGGCCGGAATCAGCCCCAGCATTTT.

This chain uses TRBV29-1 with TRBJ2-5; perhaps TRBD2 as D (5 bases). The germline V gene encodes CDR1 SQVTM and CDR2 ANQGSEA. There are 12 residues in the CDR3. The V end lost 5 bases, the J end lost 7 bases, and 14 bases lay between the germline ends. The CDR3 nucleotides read TGCAGCGTTTCTCCTTCCGAGGGGACCCAGTACTTC. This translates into CSVSPSEGTQYF.

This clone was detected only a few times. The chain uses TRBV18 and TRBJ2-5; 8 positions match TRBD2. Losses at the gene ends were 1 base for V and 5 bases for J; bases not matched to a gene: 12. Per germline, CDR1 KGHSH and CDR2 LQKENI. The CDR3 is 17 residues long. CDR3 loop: CASSPQRSAGVQETQYF. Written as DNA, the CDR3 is TGTGCCAGCTCACCACAAAGATCAGCGGGAGTCCAGGAGACCCAGTACTTC.

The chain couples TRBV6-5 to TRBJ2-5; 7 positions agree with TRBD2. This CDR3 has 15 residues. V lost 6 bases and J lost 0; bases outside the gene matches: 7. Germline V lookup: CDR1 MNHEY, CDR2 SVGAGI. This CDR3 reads CASSRTSSYQETQYF. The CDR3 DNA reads TGTGCCAGCAGCCGGACTAGTTCATACCAAGAGACCCAGTACTTC.